The text below deals with one T cell receptor beta chain. This clonotype qualifies as medium-sized (0.01 to 0.1%). The target of this receptor is not known. No base qualities exist here, and no much larger clone lies one base off it. The record originates from a study. Instrument on record: Illumina MiSeq. TCRdb reanalyzed the raw reads on its own, using fastp at Q25 for trimming and MiXCR for clone calling, and kept in-frame beta chains. Entries that share a CDR3 protein sequence are merged under the most common genes and DNA. This sample gives some 4,500 distinct CDR3 sequences in total; 7% to 10% of them show up just once. Roughly 10% of the sample comes from the top ten. CDR1 and CDR2 are drawn from the germline V gene: MNHNS, SASEGT. The CDR3 goes from the cysteine to the phenylalanine over 14 residues. Only the CDR3 DNA is retained, 42 bases long and in frame from the first base. V is reduced by 5 bases and J by 0 bases, leaving a spacing of 9 bases between them.

The chain couples TRBV6-1 to TRBJ2-3; no D gene call is confident. Specimen: CD4+ T cells from synovial fluid. This TCR was recovered from a human donor with rheumatoid arthritis. In nucleotide form, the sequence is TGTGCCAGCAGTCCGGTTCTGAGCACAGATACGCAGTATTTT. This is translated as CASSPVLSTDTQYF.